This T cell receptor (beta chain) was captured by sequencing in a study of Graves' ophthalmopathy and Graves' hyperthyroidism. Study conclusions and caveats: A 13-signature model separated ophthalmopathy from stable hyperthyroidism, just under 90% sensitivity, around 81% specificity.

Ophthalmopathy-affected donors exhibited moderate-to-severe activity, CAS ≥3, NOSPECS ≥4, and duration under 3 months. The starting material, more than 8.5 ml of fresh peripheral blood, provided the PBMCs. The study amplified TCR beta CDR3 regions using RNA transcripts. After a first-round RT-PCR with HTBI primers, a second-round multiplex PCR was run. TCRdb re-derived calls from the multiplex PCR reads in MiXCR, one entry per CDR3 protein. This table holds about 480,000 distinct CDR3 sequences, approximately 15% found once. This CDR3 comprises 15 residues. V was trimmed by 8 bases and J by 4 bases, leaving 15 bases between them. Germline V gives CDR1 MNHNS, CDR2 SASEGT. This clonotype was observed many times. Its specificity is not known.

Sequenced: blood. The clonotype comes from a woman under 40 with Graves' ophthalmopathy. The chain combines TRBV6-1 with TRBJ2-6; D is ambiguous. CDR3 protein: CASAFVEQGANVLTF. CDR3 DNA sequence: TGTGCCAGCGCCTTTGTCGAGCAAGGGGCCAACGTCCTGACTTTC.